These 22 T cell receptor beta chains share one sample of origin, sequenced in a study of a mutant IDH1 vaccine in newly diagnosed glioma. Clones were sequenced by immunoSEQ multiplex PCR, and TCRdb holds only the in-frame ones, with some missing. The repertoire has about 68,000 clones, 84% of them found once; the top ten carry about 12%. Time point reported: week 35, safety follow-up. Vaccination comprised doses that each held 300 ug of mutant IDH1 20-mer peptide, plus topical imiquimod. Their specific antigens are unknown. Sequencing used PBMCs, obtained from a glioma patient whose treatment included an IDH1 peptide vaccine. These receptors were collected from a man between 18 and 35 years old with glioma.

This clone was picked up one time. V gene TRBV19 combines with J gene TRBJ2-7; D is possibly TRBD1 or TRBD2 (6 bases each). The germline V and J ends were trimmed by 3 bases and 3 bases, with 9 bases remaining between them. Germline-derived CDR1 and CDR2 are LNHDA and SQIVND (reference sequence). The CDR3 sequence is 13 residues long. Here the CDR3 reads CASSIGGSYEQYF. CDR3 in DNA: TGTGCCAGTAGTATCGGGGGCAGCTACGAGCAGTACTTC.

The CDR3 loop reads CASSPGSSYEQYF. In nucleotides, the CDR3 is TGCGCCAGCAGCCCGGGCAGCTCCTACGAGCAGTACTTC. The J gene is TRBJ2-7, the V gene TRBV5-1; no clear D gene. V was cut by 4 bases and J by 0 bases, with 8 bases left in between. The CDR3 is 13 amino acids. CDR1 is SGHRS, CDR2 YFSETQ, per germline.

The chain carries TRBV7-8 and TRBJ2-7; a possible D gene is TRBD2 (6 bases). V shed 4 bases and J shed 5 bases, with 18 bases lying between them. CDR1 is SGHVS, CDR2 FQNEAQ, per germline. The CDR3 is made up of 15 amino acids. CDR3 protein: CASSSPGLTYDEQYF. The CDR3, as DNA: TGTGCCAGCAGCTCTCCGGGACTGACCTACGACGAGCAGTACTTC.

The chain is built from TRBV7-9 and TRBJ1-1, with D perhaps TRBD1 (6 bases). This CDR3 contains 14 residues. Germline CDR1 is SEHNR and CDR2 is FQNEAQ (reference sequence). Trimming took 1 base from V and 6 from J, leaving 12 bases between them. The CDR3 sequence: CASSLVGGAAEAFF. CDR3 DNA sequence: TGTGCCAGCAGCTTAGTCGGGGGGGCGGCTGAAGCTTTCTTT.

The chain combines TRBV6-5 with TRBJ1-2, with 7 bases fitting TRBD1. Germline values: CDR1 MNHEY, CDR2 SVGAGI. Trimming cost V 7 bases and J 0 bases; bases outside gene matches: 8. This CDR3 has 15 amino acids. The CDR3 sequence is CASTSTGDANYGYTF. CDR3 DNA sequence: TGTGCCAGCACGTCCACAGGGGATGCTAACTATGGCTACACCTTC.

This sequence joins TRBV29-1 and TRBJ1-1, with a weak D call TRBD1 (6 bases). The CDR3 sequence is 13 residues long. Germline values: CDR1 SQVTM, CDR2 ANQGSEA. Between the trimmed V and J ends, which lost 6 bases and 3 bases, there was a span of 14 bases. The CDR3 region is CSVGQWMDTEAFF. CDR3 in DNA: TGCAGCGTCGGACAGTGGATGGACACTGAAGCTTTCTTT.

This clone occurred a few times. Here the CDR3 DNA reads TGTGCCAGCAGATATCGGGACAGGGGGCGAACTGAAGCTTTCTTT. Translated, it gives CASRYRDRGRTEAFF. The chain joins TRBV5-4 to TRBJ1-1, with 12 bases fitting TRBD1. The V gene end was trimmed by 5 bases and the J gene end by 5 bases; junction bases not matched to a gene: 7. From germline, CDR1 is SGHNT and CDR2 YYREEE (reference sequence). The CDR3 extends over 15 amino acids.

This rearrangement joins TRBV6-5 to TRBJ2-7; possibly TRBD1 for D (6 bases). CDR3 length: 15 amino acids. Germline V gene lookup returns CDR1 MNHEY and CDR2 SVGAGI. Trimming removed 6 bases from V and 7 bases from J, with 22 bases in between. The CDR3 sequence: CASRQQGYISGEQYF. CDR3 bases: TGTGCCAGCAGGCAACAGGGATACATATCCGGGGAGCAGTACTTC.

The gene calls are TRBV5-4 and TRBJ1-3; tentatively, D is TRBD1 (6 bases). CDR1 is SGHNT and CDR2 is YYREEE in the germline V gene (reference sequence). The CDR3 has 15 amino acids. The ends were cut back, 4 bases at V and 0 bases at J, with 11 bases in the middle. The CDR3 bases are TGTGCCAGCAGCCCGGAGGGGGGCTCTGGAAACACCATATATTTT. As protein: CASSPEGGSGNTIYF.

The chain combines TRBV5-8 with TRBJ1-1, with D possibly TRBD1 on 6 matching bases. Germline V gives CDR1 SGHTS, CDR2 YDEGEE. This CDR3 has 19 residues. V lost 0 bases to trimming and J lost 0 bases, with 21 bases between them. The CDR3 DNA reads TGTGCCAGCAGCTTGGAAGGACAGAAACTTCCAGTCTTGAACACTGAAGCTTTCTTT. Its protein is CASSLEGQKLPVLNTEAFF.

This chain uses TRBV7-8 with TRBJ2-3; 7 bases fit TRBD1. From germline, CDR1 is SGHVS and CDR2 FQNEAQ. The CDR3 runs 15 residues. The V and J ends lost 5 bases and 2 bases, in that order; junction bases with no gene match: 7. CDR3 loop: CASSPWDSSTDTQYF. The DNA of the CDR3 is TGTGCCAGCAGCCCCTGGGACAGCTCCACAGATACGCAGTATTTT. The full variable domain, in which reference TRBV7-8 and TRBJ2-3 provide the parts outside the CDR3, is GAGVSQSPRYKVAKRGQDVALRCDPISGHVSLFWYQQALGQGPEFLTYFQNEAQLDKSGLPSDRFFAERPEGSVSTLKIQRTQQEDSAVYLCASSPWDSSTDTQYFGPGTRLTVL.

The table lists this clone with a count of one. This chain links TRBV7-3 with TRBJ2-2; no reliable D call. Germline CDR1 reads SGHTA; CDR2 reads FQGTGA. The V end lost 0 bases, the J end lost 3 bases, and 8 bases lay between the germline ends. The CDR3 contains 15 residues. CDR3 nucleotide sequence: TGTGCCAGCAGCTTAACTGGGTCATACACCGGGGAGCTGTTTTTT. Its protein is CASSLTGSYTGELFF.

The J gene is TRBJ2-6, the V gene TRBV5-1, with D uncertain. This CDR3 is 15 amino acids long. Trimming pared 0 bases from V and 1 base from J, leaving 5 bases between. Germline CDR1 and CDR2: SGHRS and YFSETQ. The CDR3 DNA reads TGCGCCAGCAGCTTGGTCGCTTCTGGGGCCAACGTCCTGACTTTC. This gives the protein CASSLVASGANVLTF. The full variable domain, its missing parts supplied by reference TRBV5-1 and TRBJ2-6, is KAGVTQTPRYLIKTRGQQVTLSCSPISGHRSVSWYQQTPGQGLQFLFEYFSETQRNKGNFPGRFSGRQFSNSRSEMNVSTLELGDSALYLCASSLVASGANVLTFGAGSRLTVL.

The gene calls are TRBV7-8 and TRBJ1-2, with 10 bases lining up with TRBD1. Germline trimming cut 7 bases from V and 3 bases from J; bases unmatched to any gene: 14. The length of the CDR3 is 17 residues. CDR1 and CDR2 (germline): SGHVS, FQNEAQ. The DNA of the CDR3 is TGTGCCAGCACAATATCTCAAACCGGGACAGGGGACTATGGCTACACCTTC. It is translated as CASTISQTGTGDYGYTF.

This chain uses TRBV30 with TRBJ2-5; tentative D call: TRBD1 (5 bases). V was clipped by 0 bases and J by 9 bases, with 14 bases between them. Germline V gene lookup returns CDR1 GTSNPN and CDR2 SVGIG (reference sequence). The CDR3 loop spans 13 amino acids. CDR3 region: CAWSVVTEGAQYF. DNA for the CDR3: TGTGCCTGGAGTGTAGTGACAGAAGGGGCCCAGTACTTC.

The CDR3 DNA sequence: TGTGCCAGCAGCCGACGGACAGGGCCAGCTGAAGCTTTCTTT. Translating gives CASSRRTGPAEAFF. The chain uses TRBV11-2 and TRBJ1-1; 8 bases are a match to TRBD1. V shed 5 bases and J 6 bases; nucleotides not matched to a gene: 8. This CDR3 contains 14 residues. The germline V gene has CDR1 SGHAT and CDR2 FQNNGV.

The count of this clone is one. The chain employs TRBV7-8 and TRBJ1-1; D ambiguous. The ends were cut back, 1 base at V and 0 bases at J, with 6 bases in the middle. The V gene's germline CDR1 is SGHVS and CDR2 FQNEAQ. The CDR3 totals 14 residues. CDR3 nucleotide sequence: TGTGCCAGCAGCTTAGGGGAGTTGAACACTGAAGCTTTCTTT. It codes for CASSLGELNTEAFF.

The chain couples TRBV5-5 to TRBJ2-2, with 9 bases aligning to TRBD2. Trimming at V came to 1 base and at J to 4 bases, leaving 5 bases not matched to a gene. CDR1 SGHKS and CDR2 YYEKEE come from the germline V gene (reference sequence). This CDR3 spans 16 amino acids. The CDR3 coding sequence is TGTGCCAGCAGCTTGAAAGGACTAGCGAGCACCGGGGAGCTGTTTTTT. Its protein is CASSLKGLASTGELFF.

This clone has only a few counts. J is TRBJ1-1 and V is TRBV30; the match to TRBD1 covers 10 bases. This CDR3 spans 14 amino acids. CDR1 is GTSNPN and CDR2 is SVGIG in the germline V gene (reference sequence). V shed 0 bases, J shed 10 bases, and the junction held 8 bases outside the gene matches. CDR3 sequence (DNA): TGTGCCTGGAGTGTACGCAGGGACAGGGGTGTAGCTTTCTTT. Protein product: CAWSVRRDRGVAFF.

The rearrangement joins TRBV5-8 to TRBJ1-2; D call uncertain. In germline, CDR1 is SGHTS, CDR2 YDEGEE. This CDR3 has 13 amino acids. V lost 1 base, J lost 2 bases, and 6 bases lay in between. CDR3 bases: TGTGCCAGCAGCTTGTTGGTGAACTATGGCTACACCTTC. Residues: CASSLLVNYGYTF.

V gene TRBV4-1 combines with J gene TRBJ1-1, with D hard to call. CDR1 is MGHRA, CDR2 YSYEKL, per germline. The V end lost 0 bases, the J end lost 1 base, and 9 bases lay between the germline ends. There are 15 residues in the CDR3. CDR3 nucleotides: TGCGCCAGCAGCCAAGAGGAGCTCTCGAACACTGAAGCTTTCTTT. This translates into CASSQEELSNTEAFF.

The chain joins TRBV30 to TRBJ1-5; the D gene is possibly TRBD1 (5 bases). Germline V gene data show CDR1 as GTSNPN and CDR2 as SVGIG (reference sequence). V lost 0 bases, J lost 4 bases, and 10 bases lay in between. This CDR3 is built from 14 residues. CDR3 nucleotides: TGTGCCTGGAGTGTGAGCGGGGGTAATCAGCCCCAGCATTTT. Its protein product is CAWSVSGGNQPQHF.